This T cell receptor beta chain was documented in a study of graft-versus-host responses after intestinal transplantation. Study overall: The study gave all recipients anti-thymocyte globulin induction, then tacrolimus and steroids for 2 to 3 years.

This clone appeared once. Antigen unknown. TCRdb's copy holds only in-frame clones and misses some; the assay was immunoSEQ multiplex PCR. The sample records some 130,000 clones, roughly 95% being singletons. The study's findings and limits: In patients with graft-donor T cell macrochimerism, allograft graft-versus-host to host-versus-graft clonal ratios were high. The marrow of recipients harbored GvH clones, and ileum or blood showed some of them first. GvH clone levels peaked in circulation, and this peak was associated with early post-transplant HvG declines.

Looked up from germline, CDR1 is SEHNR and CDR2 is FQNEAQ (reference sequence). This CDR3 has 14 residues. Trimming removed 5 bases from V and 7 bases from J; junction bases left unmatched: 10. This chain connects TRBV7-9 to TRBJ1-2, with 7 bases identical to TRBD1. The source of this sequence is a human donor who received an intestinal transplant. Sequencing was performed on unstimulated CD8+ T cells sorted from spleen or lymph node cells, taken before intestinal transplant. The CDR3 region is CASSRDSQLGGYTF. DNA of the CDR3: TGTGCCAGCAGCCGGGACAGCCAATTGGGTGGCTACACCTTC.